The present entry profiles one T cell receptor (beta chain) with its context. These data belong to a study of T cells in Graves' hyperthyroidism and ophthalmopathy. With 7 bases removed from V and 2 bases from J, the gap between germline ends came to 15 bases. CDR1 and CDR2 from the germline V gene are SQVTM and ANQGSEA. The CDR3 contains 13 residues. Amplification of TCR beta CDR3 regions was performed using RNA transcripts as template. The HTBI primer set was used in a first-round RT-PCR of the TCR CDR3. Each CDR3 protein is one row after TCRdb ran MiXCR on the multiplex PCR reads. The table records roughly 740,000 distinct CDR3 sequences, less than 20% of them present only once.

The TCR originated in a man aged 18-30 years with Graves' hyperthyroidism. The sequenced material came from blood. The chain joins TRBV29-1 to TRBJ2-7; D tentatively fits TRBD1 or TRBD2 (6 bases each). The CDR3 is CSAGSGAAYEQYF. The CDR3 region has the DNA TGCAGCGCCGGATCGGGGGCGGCCTACGAGCAGTACTTC.